The 27 T cell receptor beta chains in this list originate from one sample, sequenced in a study of blood T cell repertoires in COVID-19. Repertoires were generated with immunoSEQ multiplex PCR, while TCRdb's copy carries only in-frame clones and drops some. This sample has roughly 380,000 clones, with more than 65% found just once. The specimen was peripheral blood. Receptor source: a human donor with acute or convalescent COVID-19. The donor label of this sample is uncertain.

J is TRBJ1-1 and V is TRBV30, with D possibly TRBD1 on 6 matching bases. Germline assignment: CDR1 GTSNPN and CDR2 SVGIG (reference sequence). Trimming stripped 3 bases from V and 0 bases from J, with 17 bases between. This CDR3 is built from 16 residues. The CDR3 sequence is CAWRRFRTDMNTEAFF. For the CDR3, the DNA is TGTGCCTGGAGACGTTTTAGGACAGACATGAACACTGAAGCTTTCTTT.

The chain links TRBV28 to TRBJ1-1, with no clear D. Germline V gene lookup returns CDR1 MDHEN and CDR2 SYDVKM. The CDR3 is 19 amino acids. With 1 base removed from V and 1 base from J, the gap between germline ends came to 22 bases. This CDR3 is CASSLFGWSQLEPNTEAFF. The CDR3 DNA is TGTGCCAGCAGTTTATTCGGTTGGTCACAGCTCGAACCGAACACTGAAGCTTTCTTT.

This clone was seen only a few times. This chain connects TRBV11-2 to TRBJ2-1; TRBD2 matches at 8 bases. From germline, CDR1 is SGHAT and CDR2 FQNNGV. This CDR3 is 14 amino acids long. Trimming cost V 4 bases and J 10 bases; bases outside gene matches: 9. CDR3 nucleotides: TGTGCCAGCAGCTATACTAGCGGCAGCAGCGAGCAGTTCTTC. It translates to CASSYTSGSSEQFF.

J is TRBJ2-3 and V is TRBV29-1; maybe TRBD1 (6 bases). Germline V gene lookup returns CDR1 SQVTM and CDR2 ANQGSEA. Deletions cut 4 bases from V and 0 bases from J, with 20 bases between. The CDR3 sequence is 17 residues long. The CDR3 loop is CSVAGTLPHPSTDTQYF. The DNA for the CDR3 is TGCAGCGTTGCGGGGACACTGCCACATCCCAGCACAGATACGCAGTATTTT.

CDR3 in amino acids: CASSLLDRSTETQYF. CDR3 bases: TGTGCCAGCAGCCTCCTGGACAGGAGTACAGAGACCCAGTACTTC. This chain joins TRBV5-8 and TRBJ2-5, with 7 nucleotides matching TRBD1. The CDR3 has 15 residues. The V gene's germline CDR1 is SGHTS and CDR2 YDEGEE. V was pared by 4 bases and J by 4 bases, with 10 bases of the junction left unmatched.

This clone showed up just a few times. The genes are TRBV2 and TRBJ1-4; D is perhaps TRBD1 (6 bases). V was trimmed by 7 bases and J by 5 bases, leaving 17 bases between them. Per germline, CDR1 SNHLY and CDR2 FYNNEI. CDR3 length equals 15 residues. The CDR3 reads CASTAGADANEKLFF. CDR3 DNA: TGTGCCAGCACCGCGGGGGCCGACGCGAATGAAAAACTGTTTTTT.

This clone was detected only a few times. CDR3 region: CASALKDASGVHSYNEQFF. CDR3 nucleotides: TGCGCCAGCGCTCTAAAGGACGCTAGCGGGGTCCACTCCTACAATGAGCAGTTCTTC. The chain employs TRBV4-1 and TRBJ2-1, with 9 bases identical to TRBD2. In germline, CDR1 is MGHRA, CDR2 YSYEKL. This CDR3 has 19 amino acids. V lost 8 bases, J lost 0 bases, and 17 bases stayed unmatched.

This clone was counted once. This sequence joins TRBV5-4 and TRBJ2-4; D possibly corresponds to TRBD2 (5 bases). The CDR3 length is 14 residues. Per the germline V gene, CDR1 is SGHNT and CDR2 is YYREEE (reference sequence). V dropped 2 bases and J dropped 7 bases, with 13 bases sitting between them. The CDR3 coding sequence is TGTGCCAGCAGCTTCTTCGGGGAAGGGAACATTCAGTACTTC. Amino acids: CASSFFGEGNIQYF.

The chain combines TRBV2 with TRBJ2-1; tentative D call: TRBD2 (6 bases). This CDR3 has 17 amino acids. V lost 8 bases to trimming and J lost 6 bases, with 26 bases between them. Germline V gene data show CDR1 as SNHLY and CDR2 as FYNNEI. The DNA of the CDR3 is TGTGCCAGCGAGACCCACCTTCGGTTAGCGGTGGCCAATGAGCAGTTCTTC. The encoded protein is CASETHLRLAVANEQFF.

The J gene is TRBJ1-1, the V gene TRBV7-9; the D is unclear. V lost 1 base and J lost 5, with 8 bases in between. Germline CDR1 SEHNR, CDR2 FQNEAQ (reference sequence). The CDR3 consists of 13 residues. CDR3: CASSLGGETEAFF. The DNA for the CDR3 is TGTGCCAGCAGCTTAGGCGGGGAGACTGAAGCTTTCTTT.

This CDR3 reads CASRRGGGLNEAFF. The CDR3 region has the DNA TGTGCCAGCAGAAGGGGTGGGGGGTTAAATGAAGCTTTCTTT. V usage is TRBV25-1 and J usage is TRBJ1-1, with D possibly TRBD1 on 5 matching bases. The CDR3 has 14 residues. V was clipped by 6 bases and J by 7 bases, with 18 bases between them. Germline lookup yields CDR1 MGHDK and CDR2 SYGVNS.

The rearrangement links TRBV6-2 or TRBV6-3 to TRBJ1-1; D gene uncertain. From germline, CDR1 is MNHEY and CDR2 SVGEGT. V was pared by 2 bases and J by 3 bases, with 13 bases between. CDR3 length: 15 residues. CDR3 DNA: TGTGCCAGCAGTTACGGTACACGGGGATACACTGAAGCTTTCTTT. This codes for CASSYGTRGYTEAFF.

Details on this clone: The same CDR3 also results from other DNA sequences found in this sample. The J gene is TRBJ1-6, the V gene TRBV30; D gene unclear. This CDR3 contains 13 residues. In germline, CDR1 is GTSNPN, CDR2 SVGIG (reference sequence). Trimming cost V 1 base and J 6 bases, with 7 bases left between them. In DNA, the CDR3 is TGTGCCTGGAGTGGGCAGGCTAATTCACCCCTCCACTTT. Translated, it gives CAWSGQANSPLHF.

In its sample, this clone was seen a few times. The V gene is TRBV7-9, the J gene TRBJ1-2; TRBD1 agrees at 8 bases. V dropped 5 bases and J dropped 6; count of bases not matched to a gene: 8. Germline loops: CDR1 SEHNR, CDR2 FQNEAQ (reference sequence). The CDR3 spans 14 residues. The CDR3, as DNA: TGTGCCAGCAGCCTTGACAGGGGAAGTCATGGCTACACCTTC. Protein sequence: CASSLDRGSHGYTF. Supplemented by reference TRBV7-9 and TRBJ1-2, the full variable domain reads DTGVSQNPRHKITKRGQNVTFRCDPISEHNRLYWYRQTLGQGPEFLTYFQNEAQLEKSRLLSDRFSAERPKGSFSTLEIQRTEQGDSAMYLCASSLDRGSHGYTFGSGTRLTVV.

The rearrangement uses TRBV14 and TRBJ1-1; unclear D gene. The CDR3 has 15 amino acids. Germline assignment: CDR1 SGHDN and CDR2 FVKESK. With 0 bases removed from V and 2 bases from J, the gap between germline ends came to 10 bases. CDR3 protein: CASSQEGRRNTEAFF. CDR3 nucleotide sequence: TGTGCCAGCAGCCAAGAGGGCAGAAGAAACACTGAAGCTTTCTTT.

This clone was seen a handful of times. V and J are TRBV19 and TRBJ1-2; the match to TRBD1 covers 7 bases. The CDR3 is made up of 15 amino acids. CDR1 LNHDA and CDR2 SQIVND come from the germline V gene (reference sequence). Trimming at V came to 5 bases and at J to 0 bases, leaving 6 bases not matched to a gene. The CDR3 reads CASSRTGEPNYGYTF. The CDR3 bases are TGTGCCAGTAGTCGGACAGGCGAACCTAACTATGGCTACACCTTC.

The V gene is TRBV19, the J gene TRBJ2-5; no definite D call. This CDR3 is built from 13 residues. Trimming pared 6 bases from V and 0 bases from J, leaving 8 bases between. CDR1 LNHDA and CDR2 SQIVND come from the germline V gene (reference sequence). The CDR3 is CASRGSYQETQYF. In nucleotides, the CDR3 is TGTGCCAGTAGGGGCTCGTACCAAGAGACCCAGTACTTC.

This clone has at least ten counts. The V call is TRBV27, the J call TRBJ1-1; TRBD1 agrees at 9 bases. The CDR3 loop spans 13 amino acids. Germline CDR1 is MNHEY and CDR2 is SMNVEV (reference sequence). With 3 bases clipped from V and 7 bases from J, the junction kept 3 bases outside the gene matches. The CDR3 DNA reads as TGTGCCAGCAGTTTGGGACAGGGTTTTGAAGCTTTCTTT. Translation gives CASSLGQGFEAFF.

The chain joins TRBV6-6 to TRBJ2-5; D perhaps matches TRBD1 (5 bases). Per germline, CDR1 MNHNY and CDR2 SVGAGI (reference sequence). This CDR3 comprises 13 residues. V was cut by 4 bases and J by 5 bases, with 11 bases left in between. The CDR3 DNA is TGTGCCAGCAGTTGGGCAGGGCGGGAGACCCAGTACTTC. Its protein product is CASSWAGRETQYF.

The genes are TRBV27 and TRBJ1-5, with 7 bases fitting TRBD1. CDR1 is MNHEY, CDR2 SMNVEV, per germline (reference sequence). The ends lost 5 bases at V and 5 bases at J; junction bases unmatched: 9. This CDR3 region has 15 residues. The CDR3 DNA sequence: TGTGCCAGCAGTATGCTGGGACAGTCGTATCAGCCCCAGCATTTT. Translation: CASSMLGQSYQPQHF.

The CDR3 reads CASSPGTGGRNTEAFF. CDR3 nucleotides: TGTGCCAGCAGTCCTGGGACAGGGGGGCGGAACACTGAAGCTTTCTTT. The rearrangement uses TRBV5-6 and TRBJ1-1, with 11 bases identical to TRBD1. The CDR3 runs 16 residues. Germline-derived CDR1 and CDR2 are SGHDT and YYEEEE. The V and J ends lost 5 bases and 1 base, in that order; junction bases with no gene match: 7.

The chain joins TRBV6-5 to TRBJ2-4; the match to TRBD1 covers 8 bases. Germline V lookup: CDR1 MNHEY, CDR2 SVGAGI. Unmatched junction bases numbered 8, after V lost 6 bases and J lost 7 bases. The CDR3 extends over 14 amino acids. For the CDR3, the DNA is TGTGCCAGCAGCGAGGGGCAGGGGGCGAACATTCAGTACTTC. Amino acids: CASSEGQGANIQYF.

This sequence joins TRBV5-6 and TRBJ2-7, with D possibly being TRBD1 (6 bases). With 4 bases removed from V and 3 bases from J, the gap between germline ends came to 14 bases. Germline V gene lookup returns CDR1 SGHDT and CDR2 YYEEEE. The CDR3 extends over 14 amino acids. The DNA of the CDR3 is TGTGCCAGCAGCGACGGACAGAGAGGCTACGAGCAGTACTTC. It encodes CASSDGQRGYEQYF.

The gene calls are TRBV5-1 and TRBJ1-5; 9 bases fit TRBD1. Germline V lookup: CDR1 SGHRS, CDR2 YFSETQ. The V gene end was trimmed by 2 bases and the J gene end by 6 bases; junction bases not matched to a gene: 6. The CDR3 has 15 amino acids. CDR3 nucleotides: TGCGCCAGCAGCTTAGGGACAGGGCTAAGTCAGCCCCAGCATTTT. Its protein is CASSLGTGLSQPQHF.

The V call is TRBV21-1, the J call TRBJ1-1. TRBV21-1 constitutes a pseudogene. The CDR3 is 14 residues long. CDR3 sequence reads: CASSKAPGNTEAFF. CDR3 sequence (DNA): TGTGCCAGCAGCAAAGCGCCGGGGAACACTGAAGCTTTCTTT.

The chain combines TRBV5-1 with TRBJ1-5; tentative D call: TRBD1 (5 bases). The CDR3 is made up of 14 amino acids. V dropped 1 base and J dropped 7 bases, with 12 bases sitting between them. Germline V gene lookup returns CDR1 SGHRS and CDR2 YFSETQ. The DNA for the CDR3 is TGCGCCAGCAGCTTGATCCAGGGCAGCCAGCCCCAGCATTTT. Translation gives CASSLIQGSQPQHF.

The V call is TRBV5-1, the J call TRBJ1-1; possibly TRBD1 for D (6 bases). The CDR3 totals 17 residues. The germline V gene has CDR1 SGHRS and CDR2 YFSETQ. Trimming shortened V by 4 bases and J by 5 bases, and 24 bases separated the two germline ends. The CDR3 loop reads CASSNGNARGSVTEAFF. In DNA, the CDR3 is TGCGCCAGCAGCAACGGTAACGCGAGGGGGAGTGTTACTGAAGCTTTCTTT. Variable domain in full (rest from reference TRBV5-1 and TRBJ1-1): KAGVTQTPRYLIKTRGQQVTLSCSPISGHRSVSWYQQTPGQGLQFLFEYFSETQRNKGNFPGRFSGRQFSNSRSEMNVSTLELGDSALYLCASSNGNARGSVTEAFFGQGTRLTVV.